This TCR beta chain was recovered during a study of early T cells in non-severe SARS-CoV-2 infection. This CDR3 spans 13 amino acids. V dropped 5 bases and J dropped 6; count of bases not matched to a gene: 6. The germline CDR1 and CDR2 sequences are SGHAT and FQDESV (reference sequence). Individually, cDNA molecules had unique molecular identifiers attached to them. One entry per CDR3 protein results from TCRdb running MiXCR on the 5' RACE reads. This table holds about 27,000 distinct CDR3 sequences, more than 3.5% found once. This chain links TRBV11-1 with TRBJ2-7, with 8 bases identical to TRBD1. This sequence originates from an adult who was a healthcare worker with PCR-confirmed SARS-CoV-2 infection or an uninfected control (not recorded which). The sequencing sample was made of whole blood. The CDR3 region has the DNA TGTGCCAGCAGCCGGCAGGGGGCTGGCGAGCAGTACTTC. Protein sequence: CASSRQGAGEQYF.